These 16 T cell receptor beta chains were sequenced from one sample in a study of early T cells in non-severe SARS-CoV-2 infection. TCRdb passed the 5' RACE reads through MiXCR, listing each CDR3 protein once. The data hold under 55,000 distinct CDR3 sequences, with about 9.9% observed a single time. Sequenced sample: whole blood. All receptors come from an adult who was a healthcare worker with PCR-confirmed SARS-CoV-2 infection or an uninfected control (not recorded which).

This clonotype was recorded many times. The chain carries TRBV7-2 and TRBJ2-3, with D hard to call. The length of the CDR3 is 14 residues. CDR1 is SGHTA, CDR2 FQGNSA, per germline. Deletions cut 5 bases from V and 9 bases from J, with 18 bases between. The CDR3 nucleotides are TGTGCCAGCAGCCCCGACGGGCCCCTCCAAACGCAGTATTTT. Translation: CASSPDGPLQTQYF.

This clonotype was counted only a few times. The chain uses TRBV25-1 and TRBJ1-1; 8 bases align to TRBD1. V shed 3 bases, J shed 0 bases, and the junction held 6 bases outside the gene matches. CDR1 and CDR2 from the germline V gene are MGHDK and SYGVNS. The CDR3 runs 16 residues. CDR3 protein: CASSDQGALMNTEAFF. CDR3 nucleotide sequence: TGTGCCAGCAGTGACCAGGGGGCCTTAATGAACACTGAAGCTTTCTTT.

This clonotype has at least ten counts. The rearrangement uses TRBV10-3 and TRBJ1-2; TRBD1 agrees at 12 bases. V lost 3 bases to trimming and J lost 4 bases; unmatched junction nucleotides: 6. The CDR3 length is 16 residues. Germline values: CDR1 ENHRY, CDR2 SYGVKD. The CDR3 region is CAISDAGTGGSYGYTF. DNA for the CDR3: TGTGCCATCAGTGATGCGGGGACAGGGGGCTCCTATGGCTACACCTTC.

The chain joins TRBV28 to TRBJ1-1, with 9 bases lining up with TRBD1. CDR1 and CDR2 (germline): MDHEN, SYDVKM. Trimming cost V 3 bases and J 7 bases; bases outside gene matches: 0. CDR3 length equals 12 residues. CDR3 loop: CASSLGQGEAFF. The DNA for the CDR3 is TGTGCCAGCAGTTTGGGACAGGGTGAAGCTTTCTTT. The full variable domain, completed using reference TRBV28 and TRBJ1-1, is DVKVTQSSRYLVKRTGEKVFLECVQDMDHENMFWYRQDPGLGLRLIYFSYDVKMKEKGDIPEGYSVSREKKERFSLILESASTNQTSMYLCASSLGQGEAFFGQGTRLTVV.

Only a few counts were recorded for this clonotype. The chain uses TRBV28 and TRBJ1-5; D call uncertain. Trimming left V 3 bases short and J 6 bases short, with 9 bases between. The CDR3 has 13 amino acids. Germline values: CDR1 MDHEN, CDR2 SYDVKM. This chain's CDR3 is CASSFLFGQPQHF. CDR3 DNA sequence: TGTGCCAGCAGTTTCCTTTTCGGTCAGCCCCAGCATTTT.

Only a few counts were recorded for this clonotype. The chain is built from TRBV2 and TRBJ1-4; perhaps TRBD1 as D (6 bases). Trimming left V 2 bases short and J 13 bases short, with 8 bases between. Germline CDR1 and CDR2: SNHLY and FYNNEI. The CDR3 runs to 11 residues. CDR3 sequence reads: CASSERQALFF. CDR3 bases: TGTGCCAGCAGTGAACGACAGGCACTGTTTTTT.

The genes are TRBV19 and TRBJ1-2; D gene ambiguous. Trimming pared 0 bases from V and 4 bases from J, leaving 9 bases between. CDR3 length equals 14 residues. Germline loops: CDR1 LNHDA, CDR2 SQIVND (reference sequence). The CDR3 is CASSIDTASYGYTF. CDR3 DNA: TGTGCCAGTAGTATAGATACAGCATCCTATGGCTACACCTTC.

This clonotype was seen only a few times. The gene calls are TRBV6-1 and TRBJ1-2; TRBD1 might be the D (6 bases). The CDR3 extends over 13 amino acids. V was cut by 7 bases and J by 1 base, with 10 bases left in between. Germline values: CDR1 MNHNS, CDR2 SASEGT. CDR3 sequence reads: CASKTGNNYGYTF. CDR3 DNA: TGTGCCAGCAAGACAGGCAATAACTATGGCTACACCTTC.

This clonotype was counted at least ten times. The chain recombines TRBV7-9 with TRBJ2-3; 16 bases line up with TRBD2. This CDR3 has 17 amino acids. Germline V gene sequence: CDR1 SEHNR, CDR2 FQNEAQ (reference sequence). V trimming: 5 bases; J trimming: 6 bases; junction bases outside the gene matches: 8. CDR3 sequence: CASSLGLAGGPWDTQYF. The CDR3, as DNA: TGTGCCAGCAGCCTGGGACTAGCGGGAGGGCCTTGGGATACGCAGTATTTT.

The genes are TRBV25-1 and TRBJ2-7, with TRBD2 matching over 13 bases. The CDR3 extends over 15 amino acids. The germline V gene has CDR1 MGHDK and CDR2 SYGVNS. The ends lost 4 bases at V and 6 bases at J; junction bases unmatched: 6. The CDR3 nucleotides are TGTGCCAGCAGTGTAGGGACTAGCGGGAAGCGCGAGCAGTACTTC. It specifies CASSVGTSGKREQYF.

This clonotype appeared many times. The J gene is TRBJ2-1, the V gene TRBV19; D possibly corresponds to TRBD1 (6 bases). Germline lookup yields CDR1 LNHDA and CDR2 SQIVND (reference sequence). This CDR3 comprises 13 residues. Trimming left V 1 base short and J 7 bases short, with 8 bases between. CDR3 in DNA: TGTGCCAGTAGTATAGGGGGGCCAAATGAGCAGTTCTTC. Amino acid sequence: CASSIGGPNEQFF. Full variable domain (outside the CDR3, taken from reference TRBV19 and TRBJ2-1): DGGITQSPKYLFRKEGQNVTLSCEQNLNHDAMYWYRQDPGQGLRLIYYSQIVNDFQKGDIAEGYSVSREKKESFPLTVTSAQKNPTAFYLCASSIGGPNEQFFGPGTRLTVL.

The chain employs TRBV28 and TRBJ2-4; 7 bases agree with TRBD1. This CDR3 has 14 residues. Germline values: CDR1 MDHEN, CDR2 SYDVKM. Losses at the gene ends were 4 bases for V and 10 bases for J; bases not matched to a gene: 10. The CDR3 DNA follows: TGTGCCAGCAGTTCACGGACAGGCTCAAGAATTCAGTACTTC. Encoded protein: CASSSRTGSRIQYF.

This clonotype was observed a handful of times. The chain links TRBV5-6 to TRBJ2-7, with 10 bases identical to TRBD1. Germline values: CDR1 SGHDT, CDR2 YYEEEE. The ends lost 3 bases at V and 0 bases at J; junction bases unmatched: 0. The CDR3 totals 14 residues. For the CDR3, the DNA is TGTGCCAGCAGCTGGGACAGGGGCTCCTACGAGCAGTACTTC. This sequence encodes CASSWDRGSYEQYF.

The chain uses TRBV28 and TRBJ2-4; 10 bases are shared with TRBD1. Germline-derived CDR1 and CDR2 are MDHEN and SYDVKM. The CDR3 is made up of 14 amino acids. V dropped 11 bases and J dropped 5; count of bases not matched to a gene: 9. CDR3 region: CASMTGTGENIQYF. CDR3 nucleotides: TGTGCCTCAATGACCGGGACAGGGGAAAACATTCAGTACTTC.

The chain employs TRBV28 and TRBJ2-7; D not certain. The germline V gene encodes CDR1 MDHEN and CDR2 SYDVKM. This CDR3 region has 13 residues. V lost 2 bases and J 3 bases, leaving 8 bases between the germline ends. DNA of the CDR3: TGTGCCAGCAGTTTAAGCGACAACTACGAGCAGTACTTC. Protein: CASSLSDNYEQYF.

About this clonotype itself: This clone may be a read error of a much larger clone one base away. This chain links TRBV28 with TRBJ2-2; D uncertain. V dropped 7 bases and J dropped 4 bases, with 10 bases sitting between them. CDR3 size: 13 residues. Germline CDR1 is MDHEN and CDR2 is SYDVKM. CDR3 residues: CASKTEGTGELFF. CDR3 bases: TGTGCCAGCAAGACGGAAGGCACCGGGGAGCTGTTTTTT.